This entry concerns a single T cell receptor (beta chain). The sample is drawn from a study of cytomegalovirus exposure and HLA in healthy donors. Study as a whole: Early released data comprised 80 million to 90 million unique TCRs from HLA-typed donors.

The study ran its PCR with 60 Vbeta and 13 Jbeta primers. The method was immunoSEQ multiplex PCR; TCRdb's version includes in-frame clones alone and lacks a portion of them. The table includes under 110,000 clones, roughly 73% detected once. V gave up 3 bases and J gave up 1 base, with 6 bases separating them. CDR1 is SGHNT and CDR2 is YENEEA in the germline V gene. This CDR3 has 14 residues. This TCR came from a man in his forties in good health and CMV-seronegative. The chain joins TRBV11-3 to TRBJ2-2, with D tentatively TRBD2 (6 bases). The sequencing input was PBMCs. In DNA, the CDR3 is TGTGCCAGCAGCTTCGGGAGGAACACCGGGGAGCTGTTTTTT. It translates to CASSFGRNTGELFF.